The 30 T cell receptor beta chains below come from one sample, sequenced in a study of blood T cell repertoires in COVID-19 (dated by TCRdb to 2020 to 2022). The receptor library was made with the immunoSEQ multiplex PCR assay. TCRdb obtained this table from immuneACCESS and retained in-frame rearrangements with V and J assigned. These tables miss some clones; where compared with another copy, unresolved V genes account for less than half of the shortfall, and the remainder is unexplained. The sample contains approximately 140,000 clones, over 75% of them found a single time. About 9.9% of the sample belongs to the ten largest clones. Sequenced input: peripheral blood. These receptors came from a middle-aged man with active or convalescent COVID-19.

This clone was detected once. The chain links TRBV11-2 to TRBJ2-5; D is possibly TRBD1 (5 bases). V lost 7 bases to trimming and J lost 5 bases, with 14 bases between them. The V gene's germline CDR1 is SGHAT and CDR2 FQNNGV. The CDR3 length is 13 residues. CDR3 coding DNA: TGTGCCAGCACCTTCCAAGGGGTGGAGACCCAGTACTTC. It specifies CASTFQGVETQYF.

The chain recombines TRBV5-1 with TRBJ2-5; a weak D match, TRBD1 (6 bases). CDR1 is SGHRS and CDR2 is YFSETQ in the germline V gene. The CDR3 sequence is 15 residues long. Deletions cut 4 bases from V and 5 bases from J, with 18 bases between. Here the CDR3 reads CASSPTATGTETQYF. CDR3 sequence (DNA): TGCGCCAGCAGCCCGACCGCAACAGGGACCGAGACCCAGTACTTC.

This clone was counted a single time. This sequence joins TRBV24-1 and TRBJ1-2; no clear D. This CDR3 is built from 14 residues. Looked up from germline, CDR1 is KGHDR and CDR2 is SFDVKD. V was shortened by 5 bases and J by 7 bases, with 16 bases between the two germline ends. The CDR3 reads CATSAPGSGGGYTF. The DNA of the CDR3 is TGTGCCACCAGTGCCCCGGGATCCGGAGGTGGCTACACCTTC.

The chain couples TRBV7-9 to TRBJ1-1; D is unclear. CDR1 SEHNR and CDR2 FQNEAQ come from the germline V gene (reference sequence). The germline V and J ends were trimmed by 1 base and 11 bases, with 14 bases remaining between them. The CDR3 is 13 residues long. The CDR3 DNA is TGTGCCAGCAGCTTAGAAAGGTTTGGGCGCGCTTTCTTT. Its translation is CASSLERFGRAFF.

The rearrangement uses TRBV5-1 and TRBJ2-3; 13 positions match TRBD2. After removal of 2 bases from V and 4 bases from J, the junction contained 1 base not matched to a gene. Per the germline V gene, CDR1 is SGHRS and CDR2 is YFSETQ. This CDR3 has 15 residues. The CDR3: CASSFGLAGADTQYF. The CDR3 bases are TGCGCCAGCAGCTTCGGACTAGCGGGGGCAGATACGCAGTATTTT.

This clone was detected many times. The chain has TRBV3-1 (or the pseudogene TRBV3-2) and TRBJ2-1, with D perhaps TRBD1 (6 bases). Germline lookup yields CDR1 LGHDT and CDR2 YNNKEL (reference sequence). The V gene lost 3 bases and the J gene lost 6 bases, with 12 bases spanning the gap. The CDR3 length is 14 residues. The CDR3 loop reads CASSHWTVGNEQFF. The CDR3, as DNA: TGTGCCAGCAGCCACTGGACAGTCGGCAATGAGCAGTTCTTC.

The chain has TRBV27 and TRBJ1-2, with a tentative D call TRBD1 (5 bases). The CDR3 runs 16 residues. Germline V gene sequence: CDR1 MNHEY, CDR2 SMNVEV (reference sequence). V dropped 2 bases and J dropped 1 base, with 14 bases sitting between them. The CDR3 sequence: CASSLGALPFNYGYTF. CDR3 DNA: TGTGCCAGCAGTTTAGGGGCCCTACCTTTTAACTATGGCTACACCTTC.

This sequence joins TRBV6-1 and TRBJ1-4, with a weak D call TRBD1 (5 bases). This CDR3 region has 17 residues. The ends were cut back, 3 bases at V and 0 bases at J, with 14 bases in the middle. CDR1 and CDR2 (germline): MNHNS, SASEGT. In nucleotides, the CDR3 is TGTGCCAGCAGTGACTTAGGGGCCCTCCCAACTAATGAAAAACTGTTTTTT. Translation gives CASSDLGALPTNEKLFF.

For the CDR3, the DNA is TGTGCCAGCAGTTACAGAGGGGGCGGCTACACCTTC. Translation: CASSYRGGGYTF. The V and J genes are TRBV6-5 and TRBJ1-2, with 7 bases matching TRBD1. After removal of 2 bases from V and 8 bases from J, the junction contained 2 bases not matched to a gene. The CDR3 covers 12 residues. Germline loops: CDR1 MNHEY, CDR2 SVGAGI.

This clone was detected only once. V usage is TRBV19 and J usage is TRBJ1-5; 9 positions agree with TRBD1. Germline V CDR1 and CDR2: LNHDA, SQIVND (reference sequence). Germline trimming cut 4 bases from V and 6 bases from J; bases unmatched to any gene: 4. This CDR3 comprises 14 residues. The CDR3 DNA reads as TGTGCCAGTAGTACACAGGGGGCCGGTCAGCCCCAGCATTTT. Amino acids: CASSTQGAGQPQHF.

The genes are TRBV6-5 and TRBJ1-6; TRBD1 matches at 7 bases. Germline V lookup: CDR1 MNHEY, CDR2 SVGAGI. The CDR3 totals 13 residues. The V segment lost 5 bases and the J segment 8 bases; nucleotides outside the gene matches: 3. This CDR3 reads CASSPTGDSPLHF. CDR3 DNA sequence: TGTGCCAGCAGTCCTACAGGGGATTCACCCCTCCACTTT.

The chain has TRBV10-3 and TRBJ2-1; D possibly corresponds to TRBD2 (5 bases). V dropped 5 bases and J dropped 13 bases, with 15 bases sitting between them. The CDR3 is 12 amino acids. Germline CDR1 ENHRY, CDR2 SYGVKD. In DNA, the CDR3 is TGTGCCATCAGTACTAGAGTCTGGGGACAGTTCTTC. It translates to CAISTRVWGQFF.

CDR3 sequence reads: CASSPLLSENSPLHF. Written as DNA, the CDR3 is TGTGCCAGCTCACCATTACTGAGCGAAAATTCACCCCTCCACTTT. V and J are TRBV18 and TRBJ1-6; D gene uncertain. The CDR3 loop spans 15 amino acids. Germline V lookup: CDR1 KGHSH, CDR2 LQKENI. V lost 2 bases, J lost 7 bases, and 12 bases lay in between.

CDR3 loop: CASSPGTDYSPLHF. CDR3 in DNA: TGTGCCAGCAGCCCTGGGACAGACTATTCACCCCTCCACTTT. The genes are TRBV5-4 and TRBJ1-6; 7 bases agree with TRBD1. Unmatched junction bases numbered 6, after V lost 4 bases and J lost 8 bases. Per germline, CDR1 SGHNT and CDR2 YYREEE (reference sequence). The CDR3 totals 14 residues.

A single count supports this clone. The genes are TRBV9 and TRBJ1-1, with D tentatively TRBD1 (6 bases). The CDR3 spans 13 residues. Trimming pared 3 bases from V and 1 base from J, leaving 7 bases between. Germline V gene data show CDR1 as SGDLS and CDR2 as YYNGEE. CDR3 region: CASSARGNTEAFF. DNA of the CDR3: TGTGCCAGCAGCGCCAGGGGGAACACTGAAGCTTTCTTT.

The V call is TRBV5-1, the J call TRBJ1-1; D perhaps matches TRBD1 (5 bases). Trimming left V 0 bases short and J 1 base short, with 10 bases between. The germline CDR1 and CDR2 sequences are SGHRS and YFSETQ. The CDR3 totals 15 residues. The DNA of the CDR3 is TGCGCCAGCAGCTTGGTGGGACTTAGGAACACTGAAGCTTTCTTT. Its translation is CASSLVGLRNTEAFF.

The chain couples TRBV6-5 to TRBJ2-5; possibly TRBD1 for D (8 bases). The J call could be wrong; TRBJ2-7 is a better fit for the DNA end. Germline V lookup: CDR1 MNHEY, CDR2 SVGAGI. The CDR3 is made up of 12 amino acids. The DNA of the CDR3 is TGTGCCAGCAGCCACAGGGGGGGCGAGCAGTACTTC. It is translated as CASSHRGGEQYF.

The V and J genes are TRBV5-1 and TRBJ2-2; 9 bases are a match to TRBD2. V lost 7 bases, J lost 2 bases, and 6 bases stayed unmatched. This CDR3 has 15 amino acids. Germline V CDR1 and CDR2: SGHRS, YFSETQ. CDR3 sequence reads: CASESGGINTGELFF. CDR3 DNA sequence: TGCGCCAGCGAAAGCGGGGGGATAAACACCGGGGAGCTGTTTTTT.

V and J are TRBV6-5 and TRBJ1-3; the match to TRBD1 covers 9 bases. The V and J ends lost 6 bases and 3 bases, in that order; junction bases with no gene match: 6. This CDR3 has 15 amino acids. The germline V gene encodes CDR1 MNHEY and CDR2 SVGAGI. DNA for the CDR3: TGTGCCAGCAGAAGCGGGACAGGGTATGGAAACACCATATATTTT. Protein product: CASRSGTGYGNTIYF.

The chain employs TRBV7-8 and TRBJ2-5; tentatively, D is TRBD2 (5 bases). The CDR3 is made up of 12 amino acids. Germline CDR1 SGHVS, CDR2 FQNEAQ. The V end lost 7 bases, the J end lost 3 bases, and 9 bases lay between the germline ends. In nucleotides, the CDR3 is TGTGCCAGCATTAGCGAAGAAGAGACCCAGTACTTC. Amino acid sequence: CASISEEETQYF.

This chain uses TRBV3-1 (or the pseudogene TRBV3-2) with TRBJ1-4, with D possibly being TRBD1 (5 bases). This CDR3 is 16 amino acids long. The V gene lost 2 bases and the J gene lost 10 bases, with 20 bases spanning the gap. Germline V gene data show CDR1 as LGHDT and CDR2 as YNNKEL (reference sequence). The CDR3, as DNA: TGTGCCAGCAGCCAAAAGGAGGGGAGCTCGTCCGGAAAACTGTTTTTT. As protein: CASSQKEGSSSGKLFF.

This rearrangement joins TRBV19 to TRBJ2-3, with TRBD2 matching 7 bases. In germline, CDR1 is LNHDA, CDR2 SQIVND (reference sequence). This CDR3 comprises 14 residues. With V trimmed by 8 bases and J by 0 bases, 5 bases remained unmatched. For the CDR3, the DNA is TGTGCCAGTGCCGGGACTACGAGCACAGATACGCAGTATTTT. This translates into CASAGTTSTDTQYF. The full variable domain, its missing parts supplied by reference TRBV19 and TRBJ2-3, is DGGITQSPKYLFRKEGQNVTLSCEQNLNHDAMYWYRQDPGQGLRLIYYSQIVNDFQKGDIAEGYSVSREKKESFPLTVTSAQKNPTAFYLCASAGTTSTDTQYFGPGTRLTVL.

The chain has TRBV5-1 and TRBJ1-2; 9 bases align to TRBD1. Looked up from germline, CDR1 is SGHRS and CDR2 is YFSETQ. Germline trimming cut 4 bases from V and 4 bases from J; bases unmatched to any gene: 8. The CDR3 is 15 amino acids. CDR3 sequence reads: CASSSGDREGYGYTF. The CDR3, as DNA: TGCGCCAGCAGCAGCGGGGACAGGGAGGGCTATGGCTACACCTTC.

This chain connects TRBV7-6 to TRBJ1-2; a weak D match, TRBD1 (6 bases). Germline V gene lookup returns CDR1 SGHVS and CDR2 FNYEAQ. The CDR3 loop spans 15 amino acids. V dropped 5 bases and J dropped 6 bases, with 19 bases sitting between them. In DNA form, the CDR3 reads TGTGCCAGCAGCCCCCGAGGGGGAGCCTTTGATGGCTACACCTTC. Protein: CASSPRGGAFDGYTF.

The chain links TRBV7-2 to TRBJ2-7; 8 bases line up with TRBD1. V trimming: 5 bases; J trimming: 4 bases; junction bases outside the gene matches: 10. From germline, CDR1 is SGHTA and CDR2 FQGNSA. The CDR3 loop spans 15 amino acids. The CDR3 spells CASSPLGTGPYEQYF. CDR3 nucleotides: TGTGCCAGCAGCCCACTCGGGACAGGACCTTACGAGCAGTACTTC.

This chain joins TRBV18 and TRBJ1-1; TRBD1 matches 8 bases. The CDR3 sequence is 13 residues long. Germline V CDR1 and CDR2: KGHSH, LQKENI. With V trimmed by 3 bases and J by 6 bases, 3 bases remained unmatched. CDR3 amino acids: CASSPDRDAEAFF. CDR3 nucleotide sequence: TGTGCCAGCTCACCGGACAGGGATGCTGAAGCTTTCTTT.

The CDR3 DNA follows: TGTGCCAGCAGTGGGCAGGCAGAGTCTGAAGCTTTCTTT. Its translation: CASSGQAESEAFF. V is TRBV2 and J is TRBJ1-1; D call uncertain. Trimming removed 4 bases at V and 6 bases at J, with 12 bases between. The CDR3 totals 13 residues. Looked up from germline, CDR1 is SNHLY and CDR2 is FYNNEI.

CDR3: CASRSGTGGFDEQYF. DNA for the CDR3: TGTGCCAGCAGATCCGGGACAGGGGGCTTCGACGAGCAGTACTTC. The V call is TRBV6-5, the J call TRBJ2-7; TRBD1 matches at 12 bases. This CDR3 is built from 15 residues. CDR1 and CDR2 from the germline V gene are MNHEY and SVGAGI. Germline trimming cut 6 bases from V and 5 bases from J; bases unmatched to any gene: 8.

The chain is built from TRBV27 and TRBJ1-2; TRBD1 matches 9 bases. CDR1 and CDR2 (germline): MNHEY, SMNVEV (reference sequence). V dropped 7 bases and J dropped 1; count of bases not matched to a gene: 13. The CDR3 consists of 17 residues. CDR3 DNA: TGTGCCAGCAAACCCGGGACAGGGTTGAGCGGTAACTATGGCTACACCTTC. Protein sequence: CASKPGTGLSGNYGYTF.

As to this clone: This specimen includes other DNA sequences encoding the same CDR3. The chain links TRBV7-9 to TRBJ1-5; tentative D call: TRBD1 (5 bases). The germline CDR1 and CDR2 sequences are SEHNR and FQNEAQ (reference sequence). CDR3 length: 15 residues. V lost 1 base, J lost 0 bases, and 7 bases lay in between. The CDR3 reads CASSLGGSSNQPQHF. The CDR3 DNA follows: TGTGCCAGCAGCTTAGGGGGCAGTAGCAATCAGCCCCAGCATTTT.